Each of the 2 T cell receptor beta chains below was sequenced from the same sample in a study of blood T cell repertoires in COVID-19. TCRdb's table, derived via immunoSEQ multiplex PCR, lists solely in-frame clones and lacks some. The sample lists some 100,000 clones, more than 75% seen once, with about 9.4% in the top ten. Input material: peripheral blood. The receptors stem from a man aged 45 to 65 with acute or convalescent COVID-19.

The chain combines TRBV9 with TRBJ2-3; 8 nucleotides match TRBD2. V was pared by 0 bases and J by 5 bases, with 8 bases of the junction left unmatched. This CDR3 is built from 16 residues. Germline CDR1 reads SGDLS; CDR2 reads YYNGEE. The CDR3 sequence is CASSVDGRAEEDTQYF. In DNA form, the CDR3 reads TGTGCCAGCAGCGTAGACGGGAGGGCCGAGGAAGATACGCAGTATTTT.

V usage is TRBV3-1 (or the pseudogene TRBV3-2) and J usage is TRBJ1-1, with D uncertain. Germline CDR1 LGHDT, CDR2 YNNKEL (reference sequence). The V end lost 4 bases, the J end lost 0 bases, and 9 bases lay between the germline ends. CDR3 length equals 14 residues. CDR3 loop: CASSRGRLNTEAFF. The CDR3 nucleotides read TGTGCCAGCAGCCGCGGGCGGCTGAACACTGAAGCTTTCTTT.